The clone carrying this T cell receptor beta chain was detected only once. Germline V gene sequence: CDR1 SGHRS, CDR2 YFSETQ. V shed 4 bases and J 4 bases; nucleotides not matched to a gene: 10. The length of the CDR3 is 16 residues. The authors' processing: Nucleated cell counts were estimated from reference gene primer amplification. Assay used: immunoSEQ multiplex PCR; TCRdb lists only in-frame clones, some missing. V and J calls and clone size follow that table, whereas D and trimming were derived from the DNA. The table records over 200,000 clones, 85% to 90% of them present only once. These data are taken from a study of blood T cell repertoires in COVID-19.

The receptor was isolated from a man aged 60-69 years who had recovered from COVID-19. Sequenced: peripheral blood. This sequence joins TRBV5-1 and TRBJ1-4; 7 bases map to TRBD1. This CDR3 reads CASSGGVGTVNEKLFF. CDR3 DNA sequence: TGCGCCAGCAGCGGCGGGGTGGGGACAGTTAATGAAAAACTGTTTTTT.